Listed below are T cell receptor beta chains from one sample, sequenced in a study of identical twins. One entry per CDR3 protein, called by TCRdb with MiXCR from the 5' RACE reads. The table includes about 240,000 distinct CDR3 sequences, over 9.5% detected once. Sequencing input: memory T cells sorted from blood. The receptors stem from a man aged 50 to 59 in good health. CDR3s include the opening cysteine and the closing phenylalanine or tryptophan. A D gene is named only where the DNA matches it firmly. The size field is filled for only some rows; it gives once, few, many or a size class.

d_call	v_call	j_call	clone_size	cdr3_nt	cdr3_aa
TRBD1	TRBV6-2/TRBV6-3	TRBJ1-5	NA	TGTGCCAGCAGTCTAACAGGGGGCCTCAATCAGCCCCAGCATTTT	CASSLTGGLNQPQHF
NA	TRBV14	TRBJ2-1	NA	TGTGCCAGCAGCCAAGCCGTAGGGGGTGAGCAGTTCTTC	CASSQAVGGEQFF
NA	TRBV19	TRBJ2-3	many	TGTGCCAGTAGGGTATCCCCCACCACAGATACGCAGTATTTT	CASRVSPTTDTQYF
TRBD1	TRBV3-1	TRBJ1-1	NA	TGTGCCAGCAGCCCCCCAGGGGGGGCTGAAGCTTTCTTT	CASSPPGGAEAFF
TRBD2	TRBV20-1	TRBJ2-3	many	TGCAGTGCCCGACTAGCGGGAGGAAGTTATACGCAGTATTTT	CSARLAGGSYTQYF
TRBD1	TRBV29-1	TRBJ2-7	many	TGCAGCGGTGCTCGGACAGGGGATAACGAGCAGTACTTC	CSGARTGDNEQYF
TRBD1	TRBV5-5	TRBJ2-2	NA	TGTGCCAGCAGCGCCGGACAGGGGTACGCCGGGGAGCTGTTTTTT	CASSAGQGYAGELFF
TRBD2	TRBV20-1	TRBJ2-7	many	TGCAGTGCGACACTAGCGGGAGCCTACGAGCAGTACTTC	CSATLAGAYEQYF
TRBD2	TRBV20-1	TRBJ2-5	many	TGCAGTGCTAGAGACTCTAAAGCGGGGGTGGGAGAGACCCAGTACTTC	CSARDSKAGVGETQYF
NA	TRBV9	TRBJ2-1	many	TGTGCCAGCAGCGTAGCTACTGGAGGGGGTCTCTACAATGAGCAGTTCTTC	CASSVATGGGLYNEQFF
NA	TRBV27	TRBJ1-6	many	TGTGCCAGCAGCCCCCTGGGCTACAATTCACCCCTCCACTTT	CASSPLGYNSPLHF
NA	TRBV4-2	TRBJ2-5	many	TGTGCCAGCAGGGCGGGGACCCAAGAGACCCAGTACTTC	CASRAGTQETQYF
NA	TRBV11-2	TRBJ2-2	many	TGTGCCAGCAGCTTAGCTGTCGGAGTTAACACCGGGGAGCTGTTTTTT	CASSLAVGVNTGELFF
TRBD2	TRBV6-1	TRBJ2-3	NA	TGTGCCAGCAGTGAAGAGTCTAGCGGGAGGAATACGCAGTATTTT	CASSEESSGRNTQYF
TRBD2	TRBV6-1	TRBJ2-3	many	TGTGCCAGCAGCCGACTAGCGGGGCCCACAGATACGCAGTATTTT	CASSRLAGPTDTQYF
NA	TRBV7-9	TRBJ2-3	many	TGTGCCAGCAGGCAGGACCGACCCACAGATACGCAGTATTTT	CASRQDRPTDTQYF
NA	TRBV14	TRBJ1-1	NA	TGTGCCACCCACCGGGTCGGGGGCACTGAAGCTTTCTTT	CATHRVGGTEAFF
TRBD2	TRBV7-2	TRBJ2-1	NA	TGTGCCAGCAGCTTTCTAGCGGGGGGGCTGGGTGAGCAGTTCTTC	CASSFLAGGLGEQFF
TRBD1	TRBV29-1	TRBJ2-7	NA	TGCAGCGTTCAGGGGACAGGGGAGCAGTACTTC	CSVQGTGEQYF
TRBD1	TRBV30	TRBJ1-1	few	TGTGCCTGGAGATCAACAGCAAGGACAGGGAGAACTGAAGCTTTCTTT	CAWRSTARTGRTEAFF
NA	TRBV10-3	TRBJ2-2	once	TGTGCCACCGTCGGGCGGGGTGACGGGGAGCTGTTTTTT	CATVGRGDGELFF
NA	TRBV4-3	TRBJ2-2	NA	TGCGCCAGCAGCCAAGACAGGGTAAAGGCCGGGGAGCTGTTTTTT	CASSQDRVKAGELFF
TRBD2	TRBV7-2	TRBJ2-7	many	TGTGCCAGCAGCTCCAAAGGAGCGGGAGGGTCCTACGAGCAGTACTTC	CASSSKGAGGSYEQYF
NA	TRBV20-1	TRBJ2-7	many	TGCAGTGCTACCGGGACGGCAATTTCCTACGAGCAGTACTTC	CSATGTAISYEQYF
NA	TRBV10-2	TRBJ1-1	many	TGCGCCAGCAGTTGGGCCTCCCTGGACACTGAAGCTTTCTTT	CASSWASLDTEAFF
NA	TRBV14	TRBJ1-2	many	TGTGCCAGCAGCCGGATGGAATTGCGTGGCTACACCTTC	CASSRMELRGYTF
NA	TRBV7-8	TRBJ2-5	many	TGTGCCAGCAGCCAATACCGGGACACGACACAAGAGACCCAGTACTTC	CASSQYRDTTQETQYF
TRBD2	TRBV10-3	TRBJ2-1	NA	TGTGCCTTCGGGCTAGCGGGGGGTCAGGAGCAGTTCTTC	CAFGLAGGQEQFF
NA	TRBV3-1	TRBJ1-1	few	TGTGCCAGCAGCCAAGTGGGCAGGGGAACTGAAGCTTTCTTT	CASSQVGRGTEAFF
TRBD2	TRBV30	TRBJ2-1	NA	TGTGCCTGGGGGGAGGGGAGCTCCTACAATGAGCAGTTCTTC	CAWGEGSSYNEQFF
NA	TRBV4-3	TRBJ1-2	many	TGCGCCAGCAGCCAAGAATTAGGGTTTCACTATGGCTACACCTTC	CASSQELGFHYGYTF
NA	TRBV12-3/TRBV12-4	TRBJ1-6	NA	TGTGCCAGCAGTCCCAGTGAGGGCTCCTATAATTCACCCCTCCACTTT	CASSPSEGSYNSPLHF
TRBD2	TRBV4-3	TRBJ2-3	many	TGCGCCAGCAGCCAAGTACTAGCGGGAAGCACAGATACGCAGTATTTT	CASSQVLAGSTDTQYF
TRBD1	TRBV7-8	TRBJ2-5	NA	TGTGCCAGCAGCTTAGTAGGACAGGGCCAGAAACAAGAGACCCAGTACTTC	CASSLVGQGQKQETQYF
NA	TRBV27	TRBJ2-4	once	TGTGCCAGCAGTTTAGGAGGGGGCGCAGGGTCCAAAAACATTCAGTACTTC	CASSLGGGAGSKNIQYF
TRBD2	TRBV5-1	TRBJ2-6	many	TGCGCCAGCAGCTTGAGAACTAGCGGGAGGGCCCATTCCCCTGGGGCCAACGTCCTGACTTTC	CASSLRTSGRAHSPGANVLTF
NA	TRBV4-2	TRBJ2-7	NA	TGTGCCAGCAGCCAAGGCTCCAACGGCGAGCAGTACTTC	CASSQGSNGEQYF
NA	TRBV12-3/TRBV12-4	TRBJ2-7	few	TGTGCCAGCAGTATAACGGGTGGTTACGAGCAGTACTTC	CASSITGGYEQYF
TRBD1	TRBV30	TRBJ1-4	many	TGTGCCTGGAGTCCACTGGGACAGAATAATGAAAAACTGTTTTTT	CAWSPLGQNNEKLFF
NA	TRBV11-3	TRBJ2-5	NA	TGTGCCAGCAGCTCCATAGGGTCGGAGACCCAGTACTTC	CASSSIGSETQYF
TRBD1	TRBV10-2	TRBJ2-6	NA	TGCGCCAGCAGTGAGAGACAGGGATACTCTGGGGCCAACGTCCTGACTTTC	CASSERQGYSGANVLTF
NA	TRBV10-3	TRBJ1-5	many	TGTGCCATCAGTGAATCAATCGGGAAGGGGCGCAGCAATCAGCCCCAGCATTTT	CAISESIGKGRSNQPQHF
TRBD2	TRBV27	TRBJ2-6	NA	TGTGCCAGCAGTTTATACCCCGGGGAGGGTATAGGCTGGGCCAACGTCCTGACTTTC	CASSLYPGEGIGWANVLTF
NA	TRBV11-2	TRBJ2-1	NA	TGTGCCAGCAGCTTAAACGGGGGCGAACTCAATGAGCAGTTCTTC	CASSLNGGELNEQFF
NA	TRBV25-1	TRBJ2-7	few	TGTGCCAGCAGTGAGAGGTGGGGCGAGCAGTACTTC	CASSERWGEQYF
NA	TRBV6-2/TRBV6-3	TRBJ2-7	few	TGTGCCAGCAGTTATCGGGACGGAGCCTACGAGCAGTACTTC	CASSYRDGAYEQYF
NA	TRBV28	TRBJ2-7	few	TGTGCCAGCAGTAGTACTTGGTCGCCCTACGAGCAGTACTTC	CASSSTWSPYEQYF
NA	TRBV5-1	TRBJ1-3	many	TGCGCCACTCGCCCCGAAGTCTCTGGAAACACCATATATTTT	CATRPEVSGNTIYF
NA	TRBV7-6	TRBJ1-2	NA	TGTGCCAGCAGCCGGGGTCCAGGGTGGGACTATGGCTACACCTTC	CASSRGPGWDYGYTF